This TCR beta chain is from a study of neurological immune-mediated disorders. Synthesis of cDNA was accomplished via 5'RACE employing 10-nucleotide random UMIs. TCRdb recomputed calls from the 5' RACE reads with MiXCR, one row per CDR3 protein. This repertoire shows roughly 74,000 distinct CDR3 sequences, around 5% found once; its top ten account for 7.4%. CDR3 size: 14 residues. V was pared by 4 bases and J by 2 bases, with 10 bases between. Germline CDR1 SGHTA, CDR2 FQGNSA. This clonotype has a count of ten or more. The antigen is unknown. Findings and limits, study-wide: Neither clinical nor MRI features were found to be associated with the multiple sclerosis repertoire cluster.

The rearrangement links TRBV7-2 to TRBJ2-3, with unresolved D. The sequence came from a man aged 18 to 29 with multiple sclerosis. Source material: PBMCs. CDR3 sequence: CASSSLLPTDTQYF. In DNA form, the CDR3 reads TGTGCCAGCAGCTCCCTCCTACCCACAGATACGCAGTATTTT.